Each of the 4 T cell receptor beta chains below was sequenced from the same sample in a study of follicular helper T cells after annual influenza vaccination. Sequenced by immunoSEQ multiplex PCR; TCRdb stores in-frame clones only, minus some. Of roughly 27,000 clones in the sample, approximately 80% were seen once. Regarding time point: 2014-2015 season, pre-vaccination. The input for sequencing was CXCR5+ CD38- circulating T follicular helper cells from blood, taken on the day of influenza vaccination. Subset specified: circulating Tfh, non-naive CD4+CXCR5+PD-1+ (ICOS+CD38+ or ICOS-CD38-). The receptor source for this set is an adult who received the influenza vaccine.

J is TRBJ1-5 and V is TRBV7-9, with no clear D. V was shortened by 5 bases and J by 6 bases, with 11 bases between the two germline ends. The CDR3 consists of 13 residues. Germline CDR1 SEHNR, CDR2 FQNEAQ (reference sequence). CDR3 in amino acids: CASSGPNGQPQHF. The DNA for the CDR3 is TGTGCCAGCAGCGGGCCAAACGGTCAGCCCCAGCATTTT.

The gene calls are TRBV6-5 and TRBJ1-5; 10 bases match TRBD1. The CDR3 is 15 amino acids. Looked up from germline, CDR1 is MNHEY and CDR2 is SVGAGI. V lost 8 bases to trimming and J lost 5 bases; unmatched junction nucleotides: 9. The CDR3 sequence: CASGSLTGGDQPQHF. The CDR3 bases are TGTGCCAGCGGGTCTTTGACAGGGGGCGATCAGCCCCAGCATTTT.

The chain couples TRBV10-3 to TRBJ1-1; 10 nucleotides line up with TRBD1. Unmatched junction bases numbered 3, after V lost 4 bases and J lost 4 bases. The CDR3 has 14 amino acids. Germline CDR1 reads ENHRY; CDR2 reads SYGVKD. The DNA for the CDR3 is TGTGCCATCAGTGGACGGGACAGGGGCACTGAAGCTTTCTTT. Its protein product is CAISGRDRGTEAFF.

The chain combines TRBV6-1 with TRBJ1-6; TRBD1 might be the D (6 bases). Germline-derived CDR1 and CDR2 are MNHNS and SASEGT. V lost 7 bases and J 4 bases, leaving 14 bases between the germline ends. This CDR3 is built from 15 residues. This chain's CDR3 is CASTTLGQYNSPLHF. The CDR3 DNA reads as TGTGCCAGCACTACCCTAGGACAGTATAATTCACCCCTCCACTTT.